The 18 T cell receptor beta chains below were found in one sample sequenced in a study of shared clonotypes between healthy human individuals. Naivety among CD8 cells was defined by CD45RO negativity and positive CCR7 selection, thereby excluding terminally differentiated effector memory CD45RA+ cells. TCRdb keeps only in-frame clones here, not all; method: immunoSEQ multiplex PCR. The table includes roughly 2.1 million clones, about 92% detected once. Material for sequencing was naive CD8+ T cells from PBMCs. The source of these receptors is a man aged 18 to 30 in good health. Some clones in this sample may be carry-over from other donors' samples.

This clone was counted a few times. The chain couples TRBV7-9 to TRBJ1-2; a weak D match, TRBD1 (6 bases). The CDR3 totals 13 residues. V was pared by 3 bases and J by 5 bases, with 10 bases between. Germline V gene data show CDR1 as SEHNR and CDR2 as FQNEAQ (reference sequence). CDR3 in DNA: TGTGCCAGCAGCTTTTCCGGGACATATGGCTACACCTTC. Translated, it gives CASSFSGTYGYTF.

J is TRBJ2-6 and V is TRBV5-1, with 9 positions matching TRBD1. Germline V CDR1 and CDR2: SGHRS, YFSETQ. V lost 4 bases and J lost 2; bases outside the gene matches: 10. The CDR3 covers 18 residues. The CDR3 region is CASSPMSRDRAGANVLTF. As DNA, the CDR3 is TGCGCCAGCAGCCCAATGTCCCGGGACAGGGCTGGGGCCAACGTCCTGACTTTC.

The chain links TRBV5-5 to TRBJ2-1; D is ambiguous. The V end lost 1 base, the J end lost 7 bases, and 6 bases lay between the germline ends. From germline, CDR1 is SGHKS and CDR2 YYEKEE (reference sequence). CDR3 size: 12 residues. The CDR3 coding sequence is TGTGCCAGCAGCTTGATAGGGAATGAGCAGTTCTTC. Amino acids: CASSLIGNEQFF. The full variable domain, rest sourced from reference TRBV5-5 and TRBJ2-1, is DAGVTQSPTHLIKTRGQQVTLRCSPISGHKSVSWYQQVLGQGPQFIFQYYEKEERGRGNFPDRFSARQFPNYSSELNVNALLLGDSALYLCASSLIGNEQFFGPGTRLTVL.

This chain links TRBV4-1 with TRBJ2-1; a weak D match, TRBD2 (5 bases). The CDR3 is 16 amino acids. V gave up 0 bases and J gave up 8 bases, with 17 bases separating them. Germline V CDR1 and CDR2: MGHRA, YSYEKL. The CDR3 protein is CASSQDEIRTGYEQFF. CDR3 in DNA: TGCGCCAGCAGCCAAGACGAAATTAGGACGGGGTATGAGCAGTTCTTC.

As DNA, the CDR3 is TGTGCCAGCAGTTTGGGGACCCCCCCCGCGGGGGAGCAGTACTTC. Its translation is CASSLGTPPAGEQYF. The genes are TRBV27 and TRBJ2-7, with a tentative D call TRBD2 (6 bases). Trimming took off 3 bases at V and 7 bases at J, with 19 bases between the two ends. The CDR3 sequence is 15 residues long. The germline gives CDR1 MNHEY, CDR2 SMNVEV (reference sequence).

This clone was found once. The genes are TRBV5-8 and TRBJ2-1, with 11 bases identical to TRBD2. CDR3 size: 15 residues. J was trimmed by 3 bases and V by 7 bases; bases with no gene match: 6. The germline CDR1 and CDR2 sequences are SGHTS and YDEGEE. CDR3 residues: CASCPGLAVYNEQFF. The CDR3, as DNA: TGTGCCAGCTGCCCGGGACTAGCGGTCTACAATGAGCAGTTCTTC.

In DNA, the CDR3 is TGTGCCAGTAGCCCGGGGTGGACGGCCTACAATGAGCAGTTCTTC. Translated: CASSPGWTAYNEQFF. The chain links TRBV19 to TRBJ2-1, with a tentative D call TRBD2 (5 bases). The CDR3 is made up of 15 amino acids. V gave up 6 bases and J gave up 2 bases, with 14 bases separating them. Per germline, CDR1 LNHDA and CDR2 SQIVND (reference sequence).

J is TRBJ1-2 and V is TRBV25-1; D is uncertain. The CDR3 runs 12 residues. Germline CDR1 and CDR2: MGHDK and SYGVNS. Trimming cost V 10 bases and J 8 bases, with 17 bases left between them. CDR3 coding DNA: TGTGCCACCACGGGCACCAAAGGGGGCTACACCTTC. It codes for CATTGTKGGYTF.

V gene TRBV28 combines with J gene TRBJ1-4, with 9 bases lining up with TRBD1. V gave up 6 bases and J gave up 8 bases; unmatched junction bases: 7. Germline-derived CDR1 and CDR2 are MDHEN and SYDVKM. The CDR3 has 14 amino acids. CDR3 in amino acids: CASRTGGAREKLFF. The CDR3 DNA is TGTGCCAGCAGAACAGGGGGCGCACGGGAAAAACTGTTTTTT.

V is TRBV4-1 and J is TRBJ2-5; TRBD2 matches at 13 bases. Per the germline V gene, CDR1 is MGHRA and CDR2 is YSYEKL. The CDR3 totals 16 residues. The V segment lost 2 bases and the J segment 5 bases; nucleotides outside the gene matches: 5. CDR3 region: CASSQLGLAGAETQYF. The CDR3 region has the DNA TGCGCCAGCAGCCAACTAGGACTAGCGGGAGCCGAGACCCAGTACTTC.

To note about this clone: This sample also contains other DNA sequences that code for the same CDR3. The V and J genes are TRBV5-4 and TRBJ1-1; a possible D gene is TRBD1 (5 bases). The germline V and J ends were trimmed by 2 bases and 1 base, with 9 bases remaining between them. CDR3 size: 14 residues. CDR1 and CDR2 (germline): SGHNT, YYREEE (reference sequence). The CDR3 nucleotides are TGTGCCAGCAGCTTTCGGGGGGGGAACACTGAAGCTTTCTTT. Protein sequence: CASSFRGGNTEAFF. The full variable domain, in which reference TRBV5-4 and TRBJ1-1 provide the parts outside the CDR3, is ETGVTQSPTHLIKTRGQQVTLRCSSQSGHNTVSWYQQALGQGPQFIFQYYREEENGRGNFPPRFSGLQFPNYSSELNVNALELDDSALYLCASSFRGGNTEAFFGQGTRLTVV.

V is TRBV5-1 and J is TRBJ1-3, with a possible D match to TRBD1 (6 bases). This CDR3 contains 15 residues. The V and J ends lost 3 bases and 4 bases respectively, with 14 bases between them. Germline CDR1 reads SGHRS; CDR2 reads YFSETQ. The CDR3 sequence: CASSSYRVRGNTIYF. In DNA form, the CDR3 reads TGCGCCAGCAGCTCCTACAGGGTAAGAGGAAACACCATATATTTT.

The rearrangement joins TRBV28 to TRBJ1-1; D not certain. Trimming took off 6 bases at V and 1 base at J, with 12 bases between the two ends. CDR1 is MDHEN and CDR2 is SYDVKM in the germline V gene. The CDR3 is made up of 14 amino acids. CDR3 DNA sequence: TGTGCCAGCAGAATATTGGGGTGGAACACTGAAGCTTTCTTT. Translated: CASRILGWNTEAFF.

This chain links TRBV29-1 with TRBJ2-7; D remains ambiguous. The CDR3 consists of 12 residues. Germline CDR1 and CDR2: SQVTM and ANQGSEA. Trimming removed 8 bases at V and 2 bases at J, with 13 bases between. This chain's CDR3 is CSFRASPYEQYF. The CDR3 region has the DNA TGCAGCTTTCGGGCCTCTCCCTACGAGCAGTACTTC.

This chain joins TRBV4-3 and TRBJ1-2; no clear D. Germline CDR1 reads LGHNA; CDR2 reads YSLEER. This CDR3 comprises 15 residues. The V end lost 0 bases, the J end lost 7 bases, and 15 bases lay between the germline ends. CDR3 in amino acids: CASSQDRRPWPGYTF. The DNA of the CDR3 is TGCGCCAGCAGCCAAGACCGCAGGCCCTGGCCTGGCTACACCTTC.

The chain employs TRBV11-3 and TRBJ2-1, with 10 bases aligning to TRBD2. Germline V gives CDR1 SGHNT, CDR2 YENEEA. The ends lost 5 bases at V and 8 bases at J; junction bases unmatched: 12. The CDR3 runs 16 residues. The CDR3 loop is CASSPRGASGRDEQFF. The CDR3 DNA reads TGTGCCAGCAGCCCCCGGGGGGCTAGCGGGAGAGATGAGCAGTTCTTC.

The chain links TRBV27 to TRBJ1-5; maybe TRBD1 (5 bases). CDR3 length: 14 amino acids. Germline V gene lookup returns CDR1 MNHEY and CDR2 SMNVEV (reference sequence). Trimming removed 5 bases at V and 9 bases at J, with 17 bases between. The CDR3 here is CASSPFTEGRPQHF. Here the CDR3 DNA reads TGTGCCAGCAGTCCCTTCACGGAGGGACGGCCCCAGCATTTT.

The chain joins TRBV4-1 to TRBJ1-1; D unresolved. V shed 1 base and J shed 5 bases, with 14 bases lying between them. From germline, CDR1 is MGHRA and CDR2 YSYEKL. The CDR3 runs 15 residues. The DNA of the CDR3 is TGCGCCAGCAGCCAAGTTACAGCCGCGGGGACTGAAGCTTTCTTT. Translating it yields CASSQVTAAGTEAFF.